The rows below give T cell receptor beta chains drawn from one sample of a study of neurological immune-mediated disorders. Each CDR3 protein is one row after TCRdb ran MiXCR on the 5' RACE reads. Of 50,000 to 65,000 distinct CDR3 sequences in the sample, 3% to 4.5% are singletons; the top ten hold around 1.5%. Sequenced sample: PBMCs. These receptor sequences come from a man aged 25-45 years with multiple sclerosis. The CDR3 runs from the conserved cysteine through the conserved F or W. A D gene is named only where the DNA matches it firmly. Each size is how often the clone was seen (once, few, many) or a class if it is expanded.

abundance | d_gene | j_gene | v_gene | CDR3nt | CDR3aa
many | . | TRBJ2-6 | TRBV4-1 | TGCGCCAGCAGCCAAGCAAGTCGTTGGGGGTCTGGGGCCAACGTCCTGACTTTC | CASSQASRWGSGANVLTF
many | TRBD1 | TRBJ1-2 | TRBV20-1 | TGCAGTGCTCGCACAGGGGATGTTCGTGGCTACACCTTC | CSARTGDVRGYTF
many | TRBD1 | TRBJ2-2 | TRBV14 | TGTGCCAGCAGCCAAGATTGGCGGACAGGGGTCAGGAACACCGGGGAGCTGTTTTTT | CASSQDWRTGVRNTGELFF
many | . | TRBJ2-7 | TRBV4-1 | TGCGCCAGCAGCCAAGATCAATGGGAGGTTTACGAGCAGTACTTC | CASSQDQWEVYEQYF
many | . | TRBJ2-3 | TRBV3-1 | TGTGCCAGCGCTTCCCCTGGGGCAGATACGCAGTATTTT | CASASPGADTQYF
few | . | TRBJ1-1 | TRBV3-1 | TGTGCCAGCAGCCAAGGAAAGGTGAACACTGAAGCTTTCTTT | CASSQGKVNTEAFF
many | . | TRBJ1-1 | TRBV25-1 | TGTGCCAGCAGTGTTGGCGGTTCGGGTGAAGCTTTCTTT | CASSVGGSGEAFF
many | . | TRBJ1-2 | TRBV28 | TGTGCCAGCAGCTCCGCACAGCTAGCCTATGGCTACACCTTC | CASSSAQLAYGYTF
many | TRBD1 | TRBJ1-4 | TRBV12-3/TRBV12-4 | TGTGCCAGCAGTCCTGGCCAGGGGGTAACACTGTTTTTT | CASSPGQGVTLFF
many | TRBD2 | TRBJ2-1 | TRBV20-1 | TGCAGTGGGACTAGCGGGGCTCACAATGAGCAGTTCTTC | CSGTSGAHNEQFF
many | TRBD1 | TRBJ2-7 | TRBV5-1 | TGCGCCAGCAGCTCGACAGGGGGCTTTTACGAGCAGTACTTC | CASSSTGGFYEQYF
many | TRBD2 | TRBJ2-5 | TRBV20-1 | TGCAGTGCCGAGCGGGGGGGCCAAGAGACCCAGTACTTC | CSAERGGQETQYF
many | TRBD1 | TRBJ2-2 | TRBV20-1 | TGCAGTGCTGTCATTGGGACAGGGCACACCGGGGAGCTGTTTTTT | CSAVIGTGHTGELFF